Reported below is one T cell receptor beta chain. The sample belongs to a study of ipilimumab plus nivolumab after autologous stem cell transplantation. CDR3 length: 14 residues. Germline V lookup: CDR1 MNHEY, CDR2 SVGAGI. The J segment lost 3 bases and the V segment lost 6 bases, leaving 5 bases of the junction unmatched. Using immunoSEQ multiplex PCR, the repertoire was profiled, and TCRdb retains in-frame clones only, with some absent. Among a few thousand clones, more than 65% were seen once, and the ten largest hold 28%. This sequence originates from a male donor with multiple myeloma. V and J are TRBV6-5 and TRBJ1-5; 7 positions match TRBD1. Sequenced material: PBMCs, taken in a trial of ipilimumab plus nivolumab as post-transplant consolidation. This CDR3 is CASSPGQPNQPQHF. The CDR3 DNA sequence: TGTGCCAGCAGCCCGGGACAGCCCAATCAGCCCCAGCATTTT.